The 3 T cell receptor beta chains below come from one sample, sequenced in a study of CD8 T cells in Susac syndrome. Reverse transcription of 0.5 to 1 ug RNA was performed with random hexamers. TCRdb reprocessed the immunoSEQ multiplex PCR reads via MiXCR and lists one record per CDR3 protein. The table includes more than 110,000 distinct CDR3 sequences, about 95% detected once. Source material: CD4+ T cells from PBMCs. The source is a human donor with Susac syndrome.

This chain joins TRBV12-3 or TRBV12-4 and TRBJ1-3, with D possibly TRBD1 on 6 matching bases. Trimming cost V 2 bases and J 0 bases, with 8 bases left between them. The CDR3 has 15 residues. The CDR3 loop reads CASSLRGNSGNTIYF. DNA for the CDR3: TGTGCCAGCAGTTTAAGGGGGAACTCTGGAAACACCATATATTTT.

This rearrangement joins TRBV20-1 to TRBJ1-5; TRBD1 agrees at 8 bases. Germline CDR1 reads DFQATT; CDR2 reads SNEGSKA (reference sequence). This CDR3 contains 14 residues. The trim removed 2 bases at V and 5 bases at J, leaving 5 bases unmatched. The CDR3 region has the DNA TGCAGTGCTAGAATACCGGACAGGGATCAGCCCCAGCATTTT. Protein: CSARIPDRDQPQHF.

This clonotype was observed a single time. The chain links TRBV30 to TRBJ1-1, with D maybe TRBD1 (5 bases). The ends were cut back, 6 bases at V and 11 bases at J, with 22 bases in the middle. Germline V gene data show CDR1 as GTSNPN and CDR2 as SVGIG (reference sequence). The CDR3 extends over 13 amino acids. CDR3 loop: CACSPRDRNRAFF. The CDR3 nucleotides are TGTGCCTGCTCACCACGGGACCGCAATAGGGCTTTCTTT.